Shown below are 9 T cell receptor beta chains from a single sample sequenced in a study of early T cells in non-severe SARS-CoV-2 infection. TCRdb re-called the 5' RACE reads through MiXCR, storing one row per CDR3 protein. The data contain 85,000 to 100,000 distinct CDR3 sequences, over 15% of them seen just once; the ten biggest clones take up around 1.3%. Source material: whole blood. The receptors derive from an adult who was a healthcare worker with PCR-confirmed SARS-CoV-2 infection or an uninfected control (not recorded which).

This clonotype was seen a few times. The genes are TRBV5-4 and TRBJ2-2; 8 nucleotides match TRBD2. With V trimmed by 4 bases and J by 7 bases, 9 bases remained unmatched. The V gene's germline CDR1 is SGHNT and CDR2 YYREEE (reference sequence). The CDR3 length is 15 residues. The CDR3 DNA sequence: TGTGCCAGCAGCCAGGCAGCGGGAGCACTCGGGGAGCTGTTTTTT. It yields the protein CASSQAAGALGELFF.

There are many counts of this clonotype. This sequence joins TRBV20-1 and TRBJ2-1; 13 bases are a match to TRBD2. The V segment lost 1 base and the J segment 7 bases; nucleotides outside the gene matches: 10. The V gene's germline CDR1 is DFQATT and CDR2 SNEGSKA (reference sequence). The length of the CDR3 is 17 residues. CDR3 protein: CSARGTSGGIMQNEQFF. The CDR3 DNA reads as TGCAGTGCTAGAGGGACTAGCGGGGGCATAATGCAAAATGAGCAGTTCTTC.

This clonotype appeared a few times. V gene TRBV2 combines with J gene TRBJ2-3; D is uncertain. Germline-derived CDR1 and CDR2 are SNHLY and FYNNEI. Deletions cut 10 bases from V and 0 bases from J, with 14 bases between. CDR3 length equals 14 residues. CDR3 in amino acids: CATKGTISTDTQYF. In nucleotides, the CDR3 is TGTGCCACCAAGGGCACAATAAGCACAGATACGCAGTATTTT.

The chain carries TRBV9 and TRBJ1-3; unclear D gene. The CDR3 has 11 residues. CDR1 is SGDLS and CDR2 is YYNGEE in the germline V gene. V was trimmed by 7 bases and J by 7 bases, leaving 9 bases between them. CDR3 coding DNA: TGTGCCAGCGCCGGCGGGAACACCATATATTTT. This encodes CASAGGNTIYF.

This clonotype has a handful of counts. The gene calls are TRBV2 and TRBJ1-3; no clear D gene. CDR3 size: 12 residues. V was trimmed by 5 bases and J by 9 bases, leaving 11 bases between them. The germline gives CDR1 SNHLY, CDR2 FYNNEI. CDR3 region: CASSSEKVTIYF. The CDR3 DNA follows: TGTGCCAGCAGTTCAGAGAAAGTCACCATATATTTT. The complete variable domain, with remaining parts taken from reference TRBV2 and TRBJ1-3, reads EPEVTQTPSHQVTQMGQEVILRCVPISNHLYFYWYRQILGQKVEFLVSFYNNEISEKSEIFDDQFSVERPDGSNFTLKIRSTKLEDSAMYFCASSSEKVTIYFGEGSWLTVV.

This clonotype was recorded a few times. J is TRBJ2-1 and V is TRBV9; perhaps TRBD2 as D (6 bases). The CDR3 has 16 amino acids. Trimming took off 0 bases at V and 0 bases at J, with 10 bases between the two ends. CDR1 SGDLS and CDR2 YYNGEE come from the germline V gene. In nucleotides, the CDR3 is TGTGCCAGCAGCGTAGGTGGGAGGAGCTCCTACAATGAGCAGTTCTTC. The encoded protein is CASSVGGRSSYNEQFF.

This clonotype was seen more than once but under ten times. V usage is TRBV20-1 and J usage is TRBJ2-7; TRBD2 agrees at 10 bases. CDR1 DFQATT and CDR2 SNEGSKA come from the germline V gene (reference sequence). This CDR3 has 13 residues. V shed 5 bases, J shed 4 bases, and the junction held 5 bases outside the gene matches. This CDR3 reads CSAFSGGRYEQYF. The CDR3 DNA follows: TGCAGTGCTTTTAGCGGGGGGAGGTACGAGCAGTACTTC.

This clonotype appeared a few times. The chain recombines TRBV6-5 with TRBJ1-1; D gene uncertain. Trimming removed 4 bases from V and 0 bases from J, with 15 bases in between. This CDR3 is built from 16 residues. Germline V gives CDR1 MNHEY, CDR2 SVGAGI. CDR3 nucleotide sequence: TGTGCCAGCAGTTCCGGCAGACCGATTATGAACACTGAAGCTTTCTTT. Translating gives CASSSGRPIMNTEAFF.

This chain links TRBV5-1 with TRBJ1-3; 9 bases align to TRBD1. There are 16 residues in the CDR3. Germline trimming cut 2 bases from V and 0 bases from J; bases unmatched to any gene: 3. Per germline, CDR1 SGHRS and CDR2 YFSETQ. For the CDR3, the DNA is TGCGCCAGCAGCTTCGGGGACAGGGCCTCTGGAAACACCATATATTTT. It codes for CASSFGDRASGNTIYF.